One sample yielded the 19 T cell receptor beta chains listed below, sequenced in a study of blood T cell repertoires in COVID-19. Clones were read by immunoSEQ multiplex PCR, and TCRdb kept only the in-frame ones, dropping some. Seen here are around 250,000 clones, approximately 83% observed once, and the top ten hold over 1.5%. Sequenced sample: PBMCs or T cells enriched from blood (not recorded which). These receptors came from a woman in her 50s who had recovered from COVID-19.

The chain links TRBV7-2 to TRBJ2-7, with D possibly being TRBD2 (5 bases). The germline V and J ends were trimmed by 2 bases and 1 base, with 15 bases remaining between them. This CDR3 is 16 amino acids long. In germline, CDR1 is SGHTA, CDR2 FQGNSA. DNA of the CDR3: TGTGCCAGCAGCTTAAGGTCAACGGGAAGTTCCTACGAGCAGTACTTC. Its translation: CASSLRSTGSSYEQYF. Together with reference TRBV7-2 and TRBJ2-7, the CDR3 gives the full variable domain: GAGVSQSPSNKVTEKGKDVELRCDPISGHTALYWYRQSLGQGLEFLIYFQGNSAPDKSGLPSDRFSAERTGGSVSTLTIQRTQQEDSAVYLCASSLRSTGSSYEQYFGPGTRLTVT.

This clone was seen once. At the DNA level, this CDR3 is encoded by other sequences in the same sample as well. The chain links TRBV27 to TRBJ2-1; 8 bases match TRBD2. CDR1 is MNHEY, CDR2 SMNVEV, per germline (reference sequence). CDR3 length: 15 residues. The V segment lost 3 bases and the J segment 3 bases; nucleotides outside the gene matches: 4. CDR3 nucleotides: TGTGCCAGCAGTTTGAGCGGGAGTAGCTACAATGAGCAGTTCTTC. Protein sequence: CASSLSGSSYNEQFF.

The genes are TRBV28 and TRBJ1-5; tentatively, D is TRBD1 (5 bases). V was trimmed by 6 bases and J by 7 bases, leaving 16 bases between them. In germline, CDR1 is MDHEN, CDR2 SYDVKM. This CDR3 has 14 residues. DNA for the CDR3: TGTGCCAGCAGACTCAGACAGTTTAGCCAGCCCCAGCATTTT. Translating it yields CASRLRQFSQPQHF.

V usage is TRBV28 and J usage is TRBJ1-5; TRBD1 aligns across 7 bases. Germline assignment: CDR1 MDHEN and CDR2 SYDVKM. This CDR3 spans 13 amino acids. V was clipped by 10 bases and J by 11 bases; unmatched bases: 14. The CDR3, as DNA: TGTGCCACCAATCAGGGGGACCGGAGAGCCCAGCATTTT. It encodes CATNQGDRRAQHF.

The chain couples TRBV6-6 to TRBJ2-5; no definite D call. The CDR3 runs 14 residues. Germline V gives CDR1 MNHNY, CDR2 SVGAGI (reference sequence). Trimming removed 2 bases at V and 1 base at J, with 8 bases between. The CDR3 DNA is TGTGCCAGCAGTTACCCCGGCGGCCAAGAGACCCAGTACTTC. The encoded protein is CASSYPGGQETQYF.

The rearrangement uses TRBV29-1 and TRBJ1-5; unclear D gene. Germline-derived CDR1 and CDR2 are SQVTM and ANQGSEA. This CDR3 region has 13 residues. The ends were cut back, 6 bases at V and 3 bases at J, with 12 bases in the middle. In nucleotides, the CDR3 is TGCAGCGTCATGTGGGCAGCCAATCAGCCCCAGCATTTT. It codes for CSVMWAANQPQHF.

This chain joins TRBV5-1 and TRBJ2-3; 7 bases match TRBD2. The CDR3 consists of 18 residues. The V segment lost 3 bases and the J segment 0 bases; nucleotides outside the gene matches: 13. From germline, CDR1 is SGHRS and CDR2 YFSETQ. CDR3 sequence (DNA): TGCGCCAGCAGCTCGACGGGAGGCGCGGGAGTAAGCACAGATACGCAGTATTTT. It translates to CASSSTGGAGVSTDTQYF.

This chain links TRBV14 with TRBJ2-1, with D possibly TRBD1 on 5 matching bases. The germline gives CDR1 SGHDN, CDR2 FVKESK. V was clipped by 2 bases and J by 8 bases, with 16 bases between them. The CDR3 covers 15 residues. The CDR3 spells CASSQQGMSLDEQFF. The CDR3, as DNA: TGTGCCAGCAGCCAACAGGGAATGAGTTTGGATGAGCAGTTCTTC.

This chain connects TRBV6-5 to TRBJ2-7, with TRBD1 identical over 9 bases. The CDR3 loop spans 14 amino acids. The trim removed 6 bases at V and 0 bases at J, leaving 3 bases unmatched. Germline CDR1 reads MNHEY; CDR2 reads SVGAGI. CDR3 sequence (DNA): TGTGCCAGCAGACGGACAGGGGTCTCCTACGAGCAGTACTTC. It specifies CASRRTGVSYEQYF.

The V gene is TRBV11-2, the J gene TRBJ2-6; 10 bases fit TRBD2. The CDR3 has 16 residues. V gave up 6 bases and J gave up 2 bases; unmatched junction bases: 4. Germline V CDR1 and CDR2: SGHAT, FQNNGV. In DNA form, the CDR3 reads TGTGCCAGCAGGAGCGGGAGGGGTGCTGGGGCCAACGTCCTGACTTTC. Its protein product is CASRSGRGAGANVLTF.

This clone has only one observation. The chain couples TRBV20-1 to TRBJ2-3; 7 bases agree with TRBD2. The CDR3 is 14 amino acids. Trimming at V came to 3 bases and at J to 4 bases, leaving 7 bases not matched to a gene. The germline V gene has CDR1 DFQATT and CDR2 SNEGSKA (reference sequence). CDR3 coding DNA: TGCAGTGCTAGTGGCGGGGGTTTACCAGATACGCAGTATTTT. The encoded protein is CSASGGGLPDTQYF.

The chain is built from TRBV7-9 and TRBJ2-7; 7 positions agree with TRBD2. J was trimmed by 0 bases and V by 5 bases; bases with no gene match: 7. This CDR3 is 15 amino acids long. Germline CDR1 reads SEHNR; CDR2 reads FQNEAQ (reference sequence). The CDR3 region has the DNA TGTGCCAGCAGCCCCTCACTAGCGAACTCCTACGAGCAGTACTTC. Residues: CASSPSLANSYEQYF.

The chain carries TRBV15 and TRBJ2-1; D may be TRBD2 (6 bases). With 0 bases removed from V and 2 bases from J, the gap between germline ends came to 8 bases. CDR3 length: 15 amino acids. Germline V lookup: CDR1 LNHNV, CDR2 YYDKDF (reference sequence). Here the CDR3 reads CATSRDRGTYNEQFF. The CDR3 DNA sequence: TGTGCCACCAGCAGAGATCGGGGGACCTACAATGAGCAGTTCTTC.

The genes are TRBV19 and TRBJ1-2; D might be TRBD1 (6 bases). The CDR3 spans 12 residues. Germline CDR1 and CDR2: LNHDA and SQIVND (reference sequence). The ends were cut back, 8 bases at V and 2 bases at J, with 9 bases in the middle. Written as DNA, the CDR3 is TGTGCCAGTGGCAGGGGCAACTATGGCTACACCTTC. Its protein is CASGRGNYGYTF.

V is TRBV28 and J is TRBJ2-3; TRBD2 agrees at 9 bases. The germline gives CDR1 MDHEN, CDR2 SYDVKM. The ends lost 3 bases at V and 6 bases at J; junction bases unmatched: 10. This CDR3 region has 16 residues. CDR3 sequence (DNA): TGTGCCAGCAGTTTCTGGGGGGGGACTAGCTACGATACGCAGTATTTT. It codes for CASSFWGGTSYDTQYF.

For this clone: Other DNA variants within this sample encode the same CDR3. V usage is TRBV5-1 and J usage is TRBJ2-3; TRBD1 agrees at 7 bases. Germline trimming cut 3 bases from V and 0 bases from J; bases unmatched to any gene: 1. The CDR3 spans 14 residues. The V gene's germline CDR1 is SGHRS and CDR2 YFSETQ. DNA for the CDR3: TGCGCCAGCAGCTCGGACAGGAGCACAGATACGCAGTATTTT. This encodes CASSSDRSTDTQYF.

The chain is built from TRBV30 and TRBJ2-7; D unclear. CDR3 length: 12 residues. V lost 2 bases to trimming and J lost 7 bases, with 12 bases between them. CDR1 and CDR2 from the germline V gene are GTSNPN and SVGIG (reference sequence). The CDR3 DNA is TGTGCCTGGAGTTACTCGAGGCAGGAGCAGTACTTC. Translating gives CAWSYSRQEQYF.

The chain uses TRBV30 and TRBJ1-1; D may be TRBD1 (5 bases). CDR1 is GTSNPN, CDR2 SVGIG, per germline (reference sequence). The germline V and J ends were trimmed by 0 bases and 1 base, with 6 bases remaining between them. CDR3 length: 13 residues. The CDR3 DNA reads TGTGCCTGGAGTGTCCAGGGGAACACTGAAGCTTTCTTT. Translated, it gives CAWSVQGNTEAFF.

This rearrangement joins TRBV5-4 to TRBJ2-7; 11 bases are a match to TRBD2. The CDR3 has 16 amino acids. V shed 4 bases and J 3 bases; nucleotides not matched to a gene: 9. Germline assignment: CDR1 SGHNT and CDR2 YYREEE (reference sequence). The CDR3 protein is CASSAYPGLADYEQYF. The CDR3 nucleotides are TGTGCCAGCAGCGCGTATCCGGGACTAGCGGACTACGAGCAGTACTTC.